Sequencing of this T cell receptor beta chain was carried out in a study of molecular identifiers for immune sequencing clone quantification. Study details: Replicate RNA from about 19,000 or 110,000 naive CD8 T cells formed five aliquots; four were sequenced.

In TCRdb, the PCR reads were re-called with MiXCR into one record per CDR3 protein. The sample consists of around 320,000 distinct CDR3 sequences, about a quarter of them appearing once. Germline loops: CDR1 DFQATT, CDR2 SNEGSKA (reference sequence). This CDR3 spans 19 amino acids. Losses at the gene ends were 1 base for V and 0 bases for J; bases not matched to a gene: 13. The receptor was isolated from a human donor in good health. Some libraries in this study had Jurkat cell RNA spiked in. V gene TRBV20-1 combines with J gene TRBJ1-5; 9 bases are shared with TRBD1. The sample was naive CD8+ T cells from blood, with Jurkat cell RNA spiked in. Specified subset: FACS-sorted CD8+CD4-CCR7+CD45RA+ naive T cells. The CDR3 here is CSARAQPGQGLPSNQPQHF. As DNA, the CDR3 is TGCAGTGCTAGAGCTCAACCCGGACAGGGGTTACCTAGCAATCAGCCCCAGCATTTT.